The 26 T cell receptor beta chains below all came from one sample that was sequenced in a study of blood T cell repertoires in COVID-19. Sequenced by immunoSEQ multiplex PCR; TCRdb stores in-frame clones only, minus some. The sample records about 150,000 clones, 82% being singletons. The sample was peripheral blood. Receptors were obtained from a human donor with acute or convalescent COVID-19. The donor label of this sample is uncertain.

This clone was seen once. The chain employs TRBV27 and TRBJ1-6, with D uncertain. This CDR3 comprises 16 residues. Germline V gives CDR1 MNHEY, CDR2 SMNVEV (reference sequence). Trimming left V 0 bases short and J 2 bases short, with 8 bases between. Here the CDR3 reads CASSLSPEPYNSPLHF. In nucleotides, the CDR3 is TGTGCCAGCAGTTTATCCCCCGAGCCCTATAATTCACCCCTCCACTTT.

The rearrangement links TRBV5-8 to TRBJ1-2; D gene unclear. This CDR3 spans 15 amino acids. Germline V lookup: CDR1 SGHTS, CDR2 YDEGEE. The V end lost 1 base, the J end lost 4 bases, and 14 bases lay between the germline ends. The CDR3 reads CASSLKFRLSYGYTF. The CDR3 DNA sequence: TGTGCCAGCAGCTTGAAGTTCAGGTTGAGCTATGGCTACACCTTC.

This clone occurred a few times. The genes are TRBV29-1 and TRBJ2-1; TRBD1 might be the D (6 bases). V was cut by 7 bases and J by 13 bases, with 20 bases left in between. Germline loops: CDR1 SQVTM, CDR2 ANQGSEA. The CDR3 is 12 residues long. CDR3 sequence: CSAQGGVLGQFF. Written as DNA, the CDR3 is TGCAGCGCACAGGGCGGAGTGTTGGGACAGTTCTTC.

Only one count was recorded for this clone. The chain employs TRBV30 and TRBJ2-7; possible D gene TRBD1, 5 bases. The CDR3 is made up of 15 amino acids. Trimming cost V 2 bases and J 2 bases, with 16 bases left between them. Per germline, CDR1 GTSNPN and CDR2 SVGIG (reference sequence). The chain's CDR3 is CAWSKGYNAAYEQYF. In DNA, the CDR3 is TGTGCCTGGAGTAAGGGGTACAATGCAGCCTACGAGCAGTACTTC.

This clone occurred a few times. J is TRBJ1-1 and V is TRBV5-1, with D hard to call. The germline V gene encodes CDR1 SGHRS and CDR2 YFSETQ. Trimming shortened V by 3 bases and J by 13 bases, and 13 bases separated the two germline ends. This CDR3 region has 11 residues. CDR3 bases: TGCGCCAGCAGCTCCCCCCTAGGAGGTTTCTTT. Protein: CASSSPLGGFF.

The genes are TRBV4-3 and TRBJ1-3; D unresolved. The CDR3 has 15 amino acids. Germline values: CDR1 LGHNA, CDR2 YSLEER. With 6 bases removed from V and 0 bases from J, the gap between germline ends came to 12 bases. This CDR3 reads CASSFIPVSGNTIYF. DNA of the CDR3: TGCGCCAGCAGTTTCATCCCGGTCTCTGGAAACACCATATATTTT.

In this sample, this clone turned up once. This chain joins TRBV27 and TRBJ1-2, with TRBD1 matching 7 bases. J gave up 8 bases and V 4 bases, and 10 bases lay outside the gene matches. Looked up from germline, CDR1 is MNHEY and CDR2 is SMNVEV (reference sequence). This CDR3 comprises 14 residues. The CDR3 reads CASSSNTGARGYTF. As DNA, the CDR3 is TGTGCCAGCAGTTCCAATACAGGGGCGCGAGGCTACACCTTC.

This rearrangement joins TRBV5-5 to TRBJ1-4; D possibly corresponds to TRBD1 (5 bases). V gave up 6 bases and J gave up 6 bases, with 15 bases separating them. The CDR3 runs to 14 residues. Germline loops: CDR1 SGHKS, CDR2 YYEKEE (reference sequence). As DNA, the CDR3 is TGTGCCAGCATCTCTGGACTACAGGATGAAAAACTGTTTTTT. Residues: CASISGLQDEKLFF.

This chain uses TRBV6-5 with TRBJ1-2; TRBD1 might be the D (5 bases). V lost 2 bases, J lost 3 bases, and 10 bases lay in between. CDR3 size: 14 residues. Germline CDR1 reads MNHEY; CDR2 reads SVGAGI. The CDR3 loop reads CASSYAQGYYGYTF. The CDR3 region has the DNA TGTGCCAGCAGTTACGCGCAGGGCTACTATGGCTACACCTTC.

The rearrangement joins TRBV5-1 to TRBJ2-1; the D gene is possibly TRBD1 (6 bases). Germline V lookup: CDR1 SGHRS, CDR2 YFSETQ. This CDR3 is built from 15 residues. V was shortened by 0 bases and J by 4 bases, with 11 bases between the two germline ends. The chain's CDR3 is CASSLGQGWYNEQFF. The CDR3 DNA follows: TGCGCCAGCAGCTTGGGTCAGGGGTGGTACAATGAGCAGTTCTTC.

The CDR3 coding sequence is TGCGCCAGCAGCTCGGACAGGCCTAGCTCCTATAATTCACCCCTCCACTTT. Residues: CASSSDRPSSYNSPLHF. The chain has TRBV5-1 and TRBJ1-6; 7 nucleotides match TRBD1. The J segment lost 0 bases and the V segment lost 3 bases, leaving 6 bases of the junction unmatched. This CDR3 contains 17 residues. Germline CDR1 reads SGHRS; CDR2 reads YFSETQ.

The CDR3 bases are TGTGCCATCAGTATGACTAGCGGGGGGGCCCACACTCAAGAGACCCAGTACTTC. This encodes CAISMTSGGAHTQETQYF. The chain couples TRBV10-3 to TRBJ2-5; 14 positions agree with TRBD2. The V gene end was trimmed by 5 bases and the J gene end by 2 bases; junction bases not matched to a gene: 10. Germline-derived CDR1 and CDR2 are ENHRY and SYGVKD. There are 18 residues in the CDR3.

In nucleotides, the CDR3 is TGTGCCAGTAGTATCGGGACAGCCGGCTCTGGAAACACCATATATTTT. This codes for CASSIGTAGSGNTIYF. This chain links TRBV19 with TRBJ1-3; 7 nucleotides agree with TRBD1. The CDR3 has 16 amino acids. Germline V lookup: CDR1 LNHDA, CDR2 SQIVND (reference sequence). Losses at the gene ends were 3 bases for V and 0 bases for J; bases not matched to a gene: 5.

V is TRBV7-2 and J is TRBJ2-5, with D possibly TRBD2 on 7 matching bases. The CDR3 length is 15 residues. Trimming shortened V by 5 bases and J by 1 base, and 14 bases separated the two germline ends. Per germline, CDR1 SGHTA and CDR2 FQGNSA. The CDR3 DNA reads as TGTGCCAGCAGCGTACCCGGGGGGCTCCAAGAGACCCAGTACTTC. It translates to CASSVPGGLQETQYF.

CDR3 in DNA: TGTGCCAGCAGACCGGCGGGGGGGGCGCGGAACACCGGGGAGCTGTTTTTT. It specifies CASRPAGGARNTGELFF. The rearrangement joins TRBV27 to TRBJ2-2; 9 bases fit TRBD2. The CDR3 spans 17 residues. Trimming cost V 6 bases and J 1 base; bases outside gene matches: 9. Germline assignment: CDR1 MNHEY and CDR2 SMNVEV (reference sequence).

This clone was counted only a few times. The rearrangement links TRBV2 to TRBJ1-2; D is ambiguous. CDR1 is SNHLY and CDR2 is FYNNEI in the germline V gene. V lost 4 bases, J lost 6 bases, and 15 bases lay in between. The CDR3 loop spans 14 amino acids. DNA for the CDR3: TGTGCCAGCAGTGTCGGACGGGGAGGTAATGGCTACACCTTC. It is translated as CASSVGRGGNGYTF.

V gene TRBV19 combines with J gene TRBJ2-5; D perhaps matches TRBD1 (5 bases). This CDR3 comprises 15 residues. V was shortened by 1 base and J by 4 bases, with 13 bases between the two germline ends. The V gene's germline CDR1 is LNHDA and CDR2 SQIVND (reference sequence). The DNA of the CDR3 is TGTGCCAGTAGTATAGGCCCAGACAGTCGAGAGACCCAGTACTTC. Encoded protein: CASSIGPDSRETQYF.

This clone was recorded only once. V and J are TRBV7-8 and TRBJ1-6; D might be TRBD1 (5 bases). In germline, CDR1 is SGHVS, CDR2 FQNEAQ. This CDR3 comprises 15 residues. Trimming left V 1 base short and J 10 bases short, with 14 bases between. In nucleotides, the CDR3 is TGTGCCAGCAGCTTAGGGCAGGGCGAAAGATCACCCCTCCACTTT. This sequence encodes CASSLGQGERSPLHF.

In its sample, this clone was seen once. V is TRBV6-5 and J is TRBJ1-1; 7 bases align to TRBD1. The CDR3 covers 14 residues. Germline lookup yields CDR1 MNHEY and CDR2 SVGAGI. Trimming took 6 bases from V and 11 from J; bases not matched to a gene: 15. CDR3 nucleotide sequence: TGTGCCAGCAGGCGTACGGGACAGCTCATGTGGGCTTTCTTT. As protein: CASRRTGQLMWAFF.

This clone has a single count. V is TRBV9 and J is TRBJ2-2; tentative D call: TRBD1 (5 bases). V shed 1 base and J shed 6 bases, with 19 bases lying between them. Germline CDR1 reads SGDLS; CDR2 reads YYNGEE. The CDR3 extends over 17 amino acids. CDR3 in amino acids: CASSVSQSRDRPGELFF. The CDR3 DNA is TGTGCCAGCAGCGTATCCCAAAGCAGGGATCGCCCCGGGGAGCTGTTTTTT.

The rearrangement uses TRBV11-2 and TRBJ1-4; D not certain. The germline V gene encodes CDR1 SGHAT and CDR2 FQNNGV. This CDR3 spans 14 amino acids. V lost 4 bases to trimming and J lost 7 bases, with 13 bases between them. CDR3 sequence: CASSSPGSREKLFF. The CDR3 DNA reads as TGTGCCAGCAGCTCGCCGGGTTCTCGTGAAAAACTGTTTTTT.

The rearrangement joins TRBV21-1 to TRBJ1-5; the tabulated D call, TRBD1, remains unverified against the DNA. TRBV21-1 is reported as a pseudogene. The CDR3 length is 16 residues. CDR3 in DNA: TGTGCCAGCCCTATAGGGGGACAGGGGCGAAATCAGCCCCAGCATTTT. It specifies CASPIGGQGRNQPQHF.

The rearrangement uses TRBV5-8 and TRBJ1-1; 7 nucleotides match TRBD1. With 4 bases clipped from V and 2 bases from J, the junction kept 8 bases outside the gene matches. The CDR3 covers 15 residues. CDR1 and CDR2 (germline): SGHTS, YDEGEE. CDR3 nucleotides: TGTGCCAGCAGCCCCCGGAACAGGGGAAACACTGAAGCTTTCTTT. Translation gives CASSPRNRGNTEAFF.

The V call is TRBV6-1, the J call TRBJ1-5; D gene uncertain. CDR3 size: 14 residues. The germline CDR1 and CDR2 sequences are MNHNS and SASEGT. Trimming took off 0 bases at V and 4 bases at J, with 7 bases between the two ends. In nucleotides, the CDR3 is TGTGCCAGCAGTGAAGCCCACTCGAATCAGCCCCAGCATTTT. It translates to CASSEAHSNQPQHF.

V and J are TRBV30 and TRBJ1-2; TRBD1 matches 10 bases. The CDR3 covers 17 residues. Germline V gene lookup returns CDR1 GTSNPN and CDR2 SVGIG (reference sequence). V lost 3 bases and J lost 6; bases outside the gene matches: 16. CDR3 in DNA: TGTGCCTGGAGCAGGACCCTACGGGACAGGGGAGGAGATGGCTACACCTTC. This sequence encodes CAWSRTLRDRGGDGYTF.

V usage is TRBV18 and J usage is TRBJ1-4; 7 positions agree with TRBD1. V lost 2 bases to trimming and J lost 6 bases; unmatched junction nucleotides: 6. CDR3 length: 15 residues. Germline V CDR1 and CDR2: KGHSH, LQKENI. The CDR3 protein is CASSPGQEIDEKLFF. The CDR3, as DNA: TGTGCCAGCTCACCAGGACAGGAGATAGATGAAAAACTGTTTTTT.